This T cell receptor (beta chain) was captured by sequencing in a study of T cells after posttransplantation cyclophosphamide. Study conclusions and caveats: After PTCy, TRB diversity resembled that of CNI/methotrexate controls.

This related bone marrow graft donor gave peripheral blood on the day of marrow donation. This clone was seen ten or more times. What it binds is unknown. J gave up 2 bases and V 7 bases, and 9 bases lay outside the gene matches. Per germline, CDR1 SEHNR and CDR2 FQNEAQ (reference sequence). There are 16 residues in the CDR3. Generated by immunoSEQ multiplex PCR, the TCRdb table keeps only in-frame clones and is missing some. The sample holds fewer than 40,000 clones, and no clone turns up only once. The chain recombines TRBV7-9 with TRBJ2-2, with 8 bases aligning to TRBD1. This sequence was found in a woman in her fifties or sixties in good health and a related stem cell transplant donor. Sequenced: PBMCs. Here the CDR3 DNA reads TGTGCCAGCACCCTTAGACAGGGGATTAACACCGGGGAGCTGTTTTTT. Translation gives CASTLRQGINTGELFF.